Listed here are 3 T cell receptor beta chains from one sample, sequenced in a study of T-cell memory formation after mild COVID-19. TCRdb recomputed calls from the 5' RACE reads with MiXCR, one row per CDR3 protein. The sample records some 180,000 distinct CDR3 sequences, 10% to 15% being singletons. Sequenced sample: PBMCs or a T cell subset sorted from them (not recorded which). The receptor source for this set is a man aged 18 to 35 who had mild COVID-19 (a few samples of this study predate the infection). Cell type and time point are not known.

The gene calls are TRBV9 and TRBJ2-3; D remains ambiguous. The CDR3 contains 15 residues. The V gene's germline CDR1 is SGDLS and CDR2 YYNGEE. V dropped 3 bases and J dropped 4 bases, with 15 bases sitting between them. CDR3 DNA: TGTGCCAGCAGCGCATCGGCGGCTAGAGCAGATACGCAGTATTTT. Translation gives CASSASAARADTQYF.

This sequence joins TRBV9 and TRBJ2-3; TRBD2 matches 9 bases. Per the germline V gene, CDR1 is SGDLS and CDR2 is YYNGEE. The CDR3 totals 17 residues. The V and J ends lost 0 bases and 1 base, in that order; junction bases with no gene match: 6. The CDR3 protein is CASSVGLASGGTDTQYF. The CDR3 region has the DNA TGTGCCAGCAGCGTAGGTCTAGCTAGCGGGGGCACAGATACGCAGTATTTT.

The gene calls are TRBV6-2 or TRBV6-3 and TRBJ1-5; no reliable D call. The germline V gene has CDR1 MNHEY and CDR2 SVGEGT. The CDR3 is 16 amino acids. With 6 bases removed from V and 2 bases from J, the gap between germline ends came to 17 bases. CDR3: CASSPLFRAGNQPQHF. As DNA, the CDR3 is TGTGCCAGCAGCCCATTATTTCGGGCTGGCAATCAGCCCCAGCATTTT.